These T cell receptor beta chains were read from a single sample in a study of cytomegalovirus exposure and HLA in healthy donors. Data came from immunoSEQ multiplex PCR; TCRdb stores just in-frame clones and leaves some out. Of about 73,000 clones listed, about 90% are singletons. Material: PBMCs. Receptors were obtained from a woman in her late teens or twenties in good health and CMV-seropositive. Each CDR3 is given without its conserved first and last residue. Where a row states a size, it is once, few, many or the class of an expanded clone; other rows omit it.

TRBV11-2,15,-,ASSLSLAGLSTDTQY
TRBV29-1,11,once,SVEQGRNTEAF
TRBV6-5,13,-,ASSPMASGGGEQY
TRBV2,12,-,ASNLAGGRDTQY
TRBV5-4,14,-,ASSLVSGGAAETQY
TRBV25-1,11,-,ASSGTGLETQY
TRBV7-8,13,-,ASSTRTGNYNEQF
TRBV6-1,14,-,ASSDAPGSGANVLT
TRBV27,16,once,ASSLLPGLASNTGELF
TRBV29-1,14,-,SVTGLAGDGRLAQY
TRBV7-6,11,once,ASSEHRDSTQY
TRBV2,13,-,ASSPRTQNTGELF
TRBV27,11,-,ASSLGLNTEAF
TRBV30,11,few,AWSVGGNTEAF
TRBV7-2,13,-,ASSLLTSGSYEQY
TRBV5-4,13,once,ASSLVGGSGNTIY
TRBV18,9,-,ASPDSYGYT
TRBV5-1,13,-,ASSLGGTGGYEQF
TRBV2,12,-,ASSERQESYEQY
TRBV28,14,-,ASSFYSNRGTDTQY
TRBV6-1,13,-,ASSESSGGPDTQY
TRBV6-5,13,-,ASSIGEGSSYEQY
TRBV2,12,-,ASSETSGHYEQY
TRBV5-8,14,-,ASSLEGGPTNEKLF
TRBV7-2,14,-,ASSLGTNPGVTEAF
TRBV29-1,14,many,SVEDLGNRHLWPQH
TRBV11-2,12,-,ASMEDRGAETQY
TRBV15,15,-,ATSRDRAGGPKETQY
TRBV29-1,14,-,SVEGSRGSGANVLT
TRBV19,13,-,ASSTTGTGGNEQF
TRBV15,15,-,ATSSEYRGPGANVLT
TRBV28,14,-,ASSFSWLARTYEQY
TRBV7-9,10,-,ASSLSRYEQY
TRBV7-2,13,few,ASSLGGGFNQPQH